A single sample is the source of the 2 T cell receptor beta chains below, sequenced in a study of T-cell reconstitution after alpha-beta-depleted transplantation in children. Molecular barcoding with unique molecular identifiers was used for the TCRbeta library. TCRdb processed the PCR reads anew with MiXCR; each CDR3 protein has one entry. This table holds about 610,000 distinct CDR3 sequences, more than 9% found once. This sample comprised PBMCs from the stem cell graft donor, obtained from the stem cell graft. Every receptor here comes from a human donor who donated a stem cell graft to a child with acute myeloid leukemia.

This clonotype showed up just a few times. The V call is TRBV6-5, the J call TRBJ2-7; perhaps D is TRBD1 or TRBD2 (6 bases each). The CDR3 is 15 residues long. CDR1 is MNHEY, CDR2 SVGAGI, per germline. V was shortened by 7 bases and J by 3 bases, with 19 bases between the two germline ends. CDR3 region: CASIKGGTISYEQYF. In DNA form, the CDR3 reads TGTGCCAGCATTAAAGGAGGGACAATTAGCTACGAGCAGTACTTC.

This clonotype was detected many times. J is TRBJ2-3 and V is TRBV7-2; no definite D call. The CDR3 consists of 16 residues. Germline V gives CDR1 SGHTA, CDR2 FQGNSA. Trimming cost V 5 bases and J 3 bases, with 18 bases left between them. CDR3 amino acids: CASSPGVGRFTDTQYF. CDR3 in DNA: TGTGCCAGCAGCCCGGGTGTAGGCAGATTTACAGATACGCAGTATTTT.